The following is a TCR beta chain sequence with its context. Its binding antigen is unknown. No base quality values were provided; no much bigger clone lies one nucleotide off. The study evaluated CTLA-4 blockade (ipilimumab) given together with focal radiation therapy in patients who had chemo-refractory metastatic non-small-cell lung cancer. This sample is drawn from a study of radiotherapy plus CTLA-4 blockade in lung cancer (dated by TCRdb to the late 2010s). Regarding the research as a whole: Among the enrolled patients, under 20% had an objective response, and 31% reached disease control. Summary of the overall study and its limitations: After treatment with radiotherapy and ipilimumab, TCR clones that originated in tumors expanded in peripheral blood. The strongest predictors of response, as reported, were early dynamic changes in blood T cell clones along with a rise in serum interferon-beta after radiation.

Library creation used the immunoSEQ multiplex PCR assay. Not all clones reach the TCRdb copy of this immuneACCESS table, which keeps in-frame sequences only. Checked studies attribute under half of the gap to unresolved V genes and leave the rest unexplained. The table for this sample lists 130,000 or so clones; about nine tenths of them were counted only once. The ten most abundant clones make up 5.5% to 8% of the sample. The CDR3 contains 16 residues, cysteine and phenylalanine counted. Only the CDR3 DNA is retained, 48 bases long and in frame from the first base. The CDR1 and CDR2 encoded by the germline V gene are SGDLS and YYNGEE. At the junction V is shortened by 3 bases and J by 5 bases; bases outside the gene matches: 10.

The sequenced sample was peripheral blood, obtained from a patient treated with radiotherapy plus ipilimumab. This receptor was obtained from a human donor with non-small cell lung cancer that progressed on radiotherapy plus ipilimumab. In this chain, TRBV9 is recombined with TRBJ2-2; 7 bases in between match TRBD1. The CDR3 region reads CASSGQGTPGTGELFF. The DNA sequence is given as TGTGCCAGCAGCGGACAGGGCACTCCTGGAACCGGGGAGCTGTTTTTT.